The sequence of this T cell receptor (beta chain) was determined in a study of PD-L1 blockade in urothelial cancer. About the research overall: When blood samples were assessed, the median T cell count was around 140,000.

About this clone itself: The sample carries other DNA sequences with the same CDR3.

The V segment lost 5 bases and the J segment 0 bases; nucleotides outside the gene matches: 4. CDR3 size: 15 residues. The germline V gene has CDR1 SGHVS and CDR2 FQNEAQ. Stated time point: pretreatment peripheral blood. Patients yielded 1 to 8 samples each, pretreatment and on-treatment. Produced via immunoSEQ multiplex PCR; TCRdb's table is partial and in-frame only. The sample holds roughly 51,000 clones, 70% to 80% seen once. The receptor comes from a man in his sixties or seventies with urothelial cancer. This material consisted of PBMCs, taken around atezolizumab (anti-PD-L1) treatment. The chain uses TRBV7-8 and TRBJ1-3, with 7 bases identical to TRBD1. In DNA form, the CDR3 reads TGTGCCAGCAGCCCTGGGACAGACTCTGGAAACACCATATATTTT. It is translated as CASSPGTDSGNTIYF.